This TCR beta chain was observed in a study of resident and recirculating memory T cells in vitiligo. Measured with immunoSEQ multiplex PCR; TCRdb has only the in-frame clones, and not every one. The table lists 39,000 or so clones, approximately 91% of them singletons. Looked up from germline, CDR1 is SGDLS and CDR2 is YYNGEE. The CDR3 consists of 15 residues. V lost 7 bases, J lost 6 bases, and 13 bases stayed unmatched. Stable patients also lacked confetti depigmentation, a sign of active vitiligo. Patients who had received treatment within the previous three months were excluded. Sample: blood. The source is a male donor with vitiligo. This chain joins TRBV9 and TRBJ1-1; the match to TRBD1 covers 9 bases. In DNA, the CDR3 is TGTGCCAGCGGACAACAGGGGGCGGGTAGCTCTGAAGCTTTCTTT. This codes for CASGQQGAGSSEAFF.